This record looks at one T cell receptor (beta chain) sequence and its context. These data originate in a study of control samples from healthy donors and cancer patients. Sequenced by immunoSEQ multiplex PCR; TCRdb stores in-frame clones only, minus some. The sample records tens of thousands of clones, around 89% being singletons. The sample comprised blood. This clonotype was obtained from a man in his fifties in good health.

The CDR3 loop is CATSDPYGQRGATDTQYF. CDR3 in DNA: TGTGCCACCAGTGATCCCTACGGCCAGCGGGGGGCGACAGATACGCAGTATTTT. The chain employs TRBV24-1 and TRBJ2-3, with 9 bases aligning to TRBD2. This CDR3 contains 18 residues. CDR1 and CDR2 (germline): KGHDR, SFDVKD. J gave up 3 bases and V 3 bases, and 12 bases lay outside the gene matches.